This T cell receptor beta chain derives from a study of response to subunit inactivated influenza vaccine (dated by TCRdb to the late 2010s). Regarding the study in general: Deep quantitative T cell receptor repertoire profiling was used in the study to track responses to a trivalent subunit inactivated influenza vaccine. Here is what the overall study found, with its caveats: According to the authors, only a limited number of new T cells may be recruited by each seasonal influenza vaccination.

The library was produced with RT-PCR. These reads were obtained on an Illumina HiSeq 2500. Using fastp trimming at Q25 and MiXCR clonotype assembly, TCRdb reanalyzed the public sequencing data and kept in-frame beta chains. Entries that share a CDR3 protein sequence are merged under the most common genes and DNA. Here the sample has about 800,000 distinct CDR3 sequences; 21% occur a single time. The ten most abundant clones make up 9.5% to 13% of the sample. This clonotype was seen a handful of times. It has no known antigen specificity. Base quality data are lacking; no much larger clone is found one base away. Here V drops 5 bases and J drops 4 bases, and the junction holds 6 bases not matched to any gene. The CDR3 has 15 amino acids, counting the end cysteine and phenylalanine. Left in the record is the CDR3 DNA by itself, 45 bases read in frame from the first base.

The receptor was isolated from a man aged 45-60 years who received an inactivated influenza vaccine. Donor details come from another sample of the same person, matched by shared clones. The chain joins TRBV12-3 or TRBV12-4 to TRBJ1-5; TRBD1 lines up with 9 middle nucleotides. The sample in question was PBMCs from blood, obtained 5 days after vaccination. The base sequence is TGTGCCAGCAGTCGCCGGGGACAGGGAAATCAGCCCCAGCATTTT. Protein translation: CASSRRGQGNQPQHF.